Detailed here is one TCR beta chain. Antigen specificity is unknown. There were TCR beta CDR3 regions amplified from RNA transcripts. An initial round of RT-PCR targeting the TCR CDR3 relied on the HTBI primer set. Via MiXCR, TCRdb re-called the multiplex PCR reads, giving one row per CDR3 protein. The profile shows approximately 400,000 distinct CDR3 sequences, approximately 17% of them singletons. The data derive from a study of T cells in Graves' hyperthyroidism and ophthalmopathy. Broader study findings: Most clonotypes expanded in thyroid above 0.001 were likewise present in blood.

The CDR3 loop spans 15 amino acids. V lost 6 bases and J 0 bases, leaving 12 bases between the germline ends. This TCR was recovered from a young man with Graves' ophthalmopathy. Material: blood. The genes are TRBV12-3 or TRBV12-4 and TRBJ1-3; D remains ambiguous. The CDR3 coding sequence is TGTGCCAGCAGCCCTGACACGAACTCTGGAAACACCATATATTTT. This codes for CASSPDTNSGNTIYF.